A single sample is the source of the 26 T cell receptor beta chains below, sequenced in a study of cytomegalovirus exposure and HLA in healthy donors. Amplification used 60 Vbeta primers and 13 Jbeta primers. Measured with immunoSEQ multiplex PCR; TCRdb has only the in-frame clones, and not every one. The sample has around 180,000 clones, 78% seen once. Material: PBMCs. The receptors shown here come from a woman aged 25 to 45 in good health and CMV-seropositive.

This chain uses TRBV14 with TRBJ1-5; TRBD1 aligns across 7 bases. The CDR3 covers 13 residues. Germline V gives CDR1 SGHDN, CDR2 FVKESK. The V segment lost 6 bases and the J segment 5 bases; nucleotides outside the gene matches: 4. CDR3 nucleotides: TGTGCCAGCAGACAACAGGGGTATCAGCCCCAGCATTTT. Its protein product is CASRQQGYQPQHF.

The V call is TRBV13, the J call TRBJ1-3; the match to TRBD1 covers 10 bases. Germline values: CDR1 PRHDT, CDR2 FYEKMQ (reference sequence). The CDR3 covers 15 residues. J gave up 3 bases and V 4 bases, and 3 bases lay outside the gene matches. The CDR3 coding sequence is TGTGCCAGCAGCTCGGGACAGGGGTTTGGAAACACCATATATTTT. Amino acids: CASSSGQGFGNTIYF. The complete variable domain, with remaining parts taken from reference TRBV13 and TRBJ1-3, reads AAGVIQSPRHLIKEKRETATLKCYPIPRHDTVYWYQQGPGQDPQFLISFYEKMQSDKGSIPDRFSAQQFSDYHSELNMSSLELGDSALYFCASSSGQGFGNTIYFGEGSWLTVV.

This clone occurred once. The rearrangement links TRBV27 to TRBJ1-5; D unclear. V was cut by 5 bases and J by 0 bases, with 8 bases left in between. The germline V gene has CDR1 MNHEY and CDR2 SMNVEV (reference sequence). The CDR3 has 14 residues. The CDR3 is CASSPYYSNQPQHF. DNA of the CDR3: TGTGCCAGCAGTCCCTATTATAGCAATCAGCCCCAGCATTTT.

This chain connects TRBV11-2 to TRBJ2-7, with 7 bases that match TRBD2. CDR3 length: 16 amino acids. Trimming at V came to 4 bases and at J to 2 bases, leaving 11 bases not matched to a gene. In germline, CDR1 is SGHAT, CDR2 FQNNGV. CDR3 protein: CASSSHLKGRAYEQYF. The DNA for the CDR3 is TGTGCCAGCAGCTCACATTTGAAGGGGAGGGCCTACGAGCAGTACTTC.

This clone was detected only a few times. The chain carries TRBV7-2 and TRBJ2-7; 9 nucleotides match TRBD2. V was pared by 1 base and J by 4 bases, with 5 bases of the junction left unmatched. Germline V gene data show CDR1 as SGHTA and CDR2 as FQGNSA. CDR3 length: 15 amino acids. The CDR3 loop reads CASSLGRGGRYEQYF. CDR3 sequence (DNA): TGTGCCAGCAGCTTAGGGCGGGGGGGCCGTTACGAGCAGTACTTC. The full variable domain, rest sourced from reference TRBV7-2 and TRBJ2-7, is GAGVSQSPSNKVTEKGKDVELRCDPISGHTALYWYRQSLGQGLEFLIYFQGNSAPDKSGLPSDRFSAERTGGSVSTLTIQRTQQEDSAVYLCASSLGRGGRYEQYFGPGTRLTVT.

The chain links TRBV29-1 to TRBJ1-2; 7 nucleotides line up with TRBD1. This CDR3 comprises 13 residues. CDR1 SQVTM and CDR2 ANQGSEA come from the germline V gene. Unmatched junction bases numbered 6, after V lost 0 bases and J lost 8 bases. The CDR3 region is CSVEDEGAIGYTF. The CDR3 coding sequence is TGCAGCGTTGAAGATGAGGGGGCCATCGGCTACACCTTC.

The chain links TRBV2 to TRBJ2-1, with TRBD2 matching over 9 bases. With 5 bases clipped from V and 2 bases from J, the junction kept 4 bases outside the gene matches. The V gene's germline CDR1 is SNHLY and CDR2 FYNNEI. The CDR3 is made up of 15 amino acids. CDR3 nucleotides: TGTGCCAGCAGTCCGCTAGCGGGAACCTACAATGAGCAGTTCTTC. Amino acids: CASSPLAGTYNEQFF.

The CDR3 sequence: CASSQEADSLGSQHF. The CDR3 DNA follows: TGTGCCAGCAGCCAAGAAGCCGACAGTCTGGGTTCCCAGCATTTT. This rearrangement joins TRBV4-2 to TRBJ1-5; D may be TRBD1 (5 bases). The V and J ends lost 0 bases and 11 bases respectively, with 17 bases between them. Germline V CDR1 and CDR2: LGHNA, YNFKEQ. CDR3 size: 15 residues.

The sample holds a few counts of this clone. The chain carries TRBV6-5 and TRBJ1-5; D remains unclear. V lost 5 bases and J lost 9, with 20 bases in between. Germline V gives CDR1 MNHEY, CDR2 SVGAGI. The length of the CDR3 is 15 residues. In DNA, the CDR3 is TGTGCCAGCAGTATCACGGGGTTCTCGGATTCGCCCCAGCATTTT. Translating gives CASSITGFSDSPQHF.

V and J are TRBV27 and TRBJ2-5; 10 bases line up with TRBD2. CDR3 size: 16 residues. V dropped 1 base and J dropped 5; count of bases not matched to a gene: 7. Germline CDR1 MNHEY, CDR2 SMNVEV (reference sequence). CDR3 nucleotide sequence: TGTGCCAGCAGTTTATACAGCGGGAGGGCCCGGGAGACCCAGTACTTC. Its protein product is CASSLYSGRARETQYF.

The chain carries TRBV18 and TRBJ1-3; 7 nucleotides match TRBD1. Germline values: CDR1 KGHSH, CDR2 LQKENI. V was pared by 0 bases and J by 3 bases, with 5 bases of the junction left unmatched. This CDR3 is 16 amino acids long. The CDR3 reads CASSPPTGYLGNTIYF. The CDR3 bases are TGTGCCAGCTCACCACCGACAGGGTATCTTGGAAACACCATATATTTT.

CDR3 DNA sequence: TGTGCCAGCAGCCCAGCGGGACTATCAGCGCAGGCCCAGCATTTT. Translating gives CASSPAGLSAQAQHF. This sequence joins TRBV5-6 and TRBJ1-5; a weak D match, TRBD1 (5 bases). Trimming shortened V by 4 bases and J by 11 bases, and 22 bases separated the two germline ends. Germline loops: CDR1 SGHDT, CDR2 YYEEEE. This CDR3 is built from 15 residues. The variable domain in full, completed from reference TRBV5-6 and TRBJ1-5, reads DAGVTQSPTHLIKTRGQQVTLRCSPKSGHDTVSWYQQALGQGPQFIFQYYEEEERQRGNFPDRFSGHQFPNYSSELNVNALLLGDSALYLCASSPAGLSAQAQHFGDGTRLSIL.

The V and J genes are TRBV5-4 and TRBJ2-7, with 10 bases identical to TRBD2. Germline CDR1 and CDR2: SGHNT and YYREEE (reference sequence). The V segment lost 4 bases and the J segment 1 base; nucleotides outside the gene matches: 8. There are 16 residues in the CDR3. CDR3 sequence (DNA): TGTGCCAGCAGCACGCGGGCTAGCGGGAGTTCCTACGAGCAGTACTTC. Its protein product is CASSTRASGSSYEQYF. The entire variable domain, with the rest obtained from reference TRBV5-4 and TRBJ2-7, is as follows: ETGVTQSPTHLIKTRGQQVTLRCSSQSGHNTVSWYQQALGQGPQFIFQYYREEENGRGNFPPRFSGLQFPNYSSELNVNALELDDSALYLCASSTRASGSSYEQYFGPGTRLTVT.

The sample holds one count of this clone. The chain links TRBV6-6 to TRBJ2-3, with 7 positions matching TRBD1. Looked up from germline, CDR1 is MNHNY and CDR2 is SVGAGI (reference sequence). The CDR3 length is 15 residues. The V gene end was trimmed by 0 bases and the J gene end by 5 bases; junction bases not matched to a gene: 5. CDR3 in amino acids: CASSYSGGAGDTQYF. DNA of the CDR3: TGTGCCAGCAGTTACTCAGGGGGCGCGGGAGATACGCAGTATTTT.

The rearrangement uses TRBV7-3 and TRBJ1-5; possibly TRBD1 for D (5 bases). The CDR3 totals 15 residues. Per germline, CDR1 SGHTA and CDR2 FQGTGA. Trimming cost V 7 bases and J 0 bases, with 13 bases left between them. The CDR3 DNA sequence: TGTGCCAGCACACAGGTCAGTTATAGCAATCAGCCCCAGCATTTT. Encoded protein: CASTQVSYSNQPQHF.

Only a few counts were recorded for this clone. J is TRBJ2-2 and V is TRBV4-1, with a possible D match to TRBD2 (6 bases). CDR3 length: 15 residues. From germline, CDR1 is MGHRA and CDR2 YSYEKL. The germline V and J ends were trimmed by 3 bases and 0 bases, with 8 bases remaining between them. The CDR3 reads CASSHQRANTGELFF. The DNA of the CDR3 is TGCGCCAGCAGCCACCAGCGGGCGAACACCGGGGAGCTGTTTTTT.

This clone appeared once. The CDR3 is CASSRLGGPMRETQYF. CDR3 bases: TGTGCCAGCAGTCGGTTGGGAGGGCCTATGCGAGAGACCCAGTACTTC. The J gene is TRBJ2-5, the V gene TRBV27; 7 bases match TRBD2. V was clipped by 5 bases and J by 4 bases; unmatched bases: 13. The CDR3 has 16 amino acids. The germline gives CDR1 MNHEY, CDR2 SMNVEV (reference sequence).

On this clone itself: At one of its ends the junction is not consistent with the germline gene, which may arise from a read error. CDR3 DNA sequence: TGTTCCAGCAGCCAAGACGAGGTCTCCTATGGCTACACCTTC. Translation: CSSSQDEVSYGYTF. The chain links TRBV7-9 to TRBJ1-2; D ambiguous. The CDR3 runs to 14 residues. Germline CDR1 reads SEHNR; CDR2 reads FQNEAQ (reference sequence). Full variable domain (outside the CDR3, taken from reference TRBV7-9 and TRBJ1-2): DTGVSQNPRHKITKRGQNVTFRCDPISEHNRLYWYRQTLGQGPEFLTYFQNEAQLEKSRLLSDRFSAERPKGSFSTLEIQRTEQGDSAMYLCSSSQDEVSYGYTFGSGTRLTVV.

In this sample, this clone turned up a few times. V is TRBV28 and J is TRBJ1-1; maybe TRBD1 (6 bases). Germline CDR1 MDHEN, CDR2 SYDVKM. The CDR3 has 13 amino acids. The germline V and J ends were trimmed by 8 bases and 0 bases, with 10 bases remaining between them. In DNA, the CDR3 is TGTGCCAGCGGACAGAACCTGAACACTGAAGCTTTCTTT. Its translation is CASGQNLNTEAFF.

CDR3 loop: CASSFPGQVNEKLFF. The CDR3 DNA sequence: TGTGCCAGCAGTTTTCCGGGACAGGTCAATGAAAAACTGTTTTTT. The J gene is TRBJ1-4, the V gene TRBV28; 8 bases map to TRBD1. V lost 3 bases to trimming and J lost 5 bases; unmatched junction nucleotides: 5. Germline V gene lookup returns CDR1 MDHEN and CDR2 SYDVKM. The length of the CDR3 is 15 residues.

V and J are TRBV27 and TRBJ1-5, with 11 bases lining up with TRBD1. V lost 9 bases, J lost 7 bases, and 11 bases stayed unmatched. This CDR3 has 15 residues. Germline CDR1 MNHEY, CDR2 SMNVEV (reference sequence). CDR3 coding DNA: TGTGCCAGTAAACCGGGACAGGGGGTTGTGCAGCCCCAGCATTTT. It translates to CASKPGQGVVQPQHF.

The chain couples TRBV6-1 to TRBJ1-5; D unresolved. This CDR3 has 13 amino acids. Trimming took off 6 bases at V and 0 bases at J, with 6 bases between the two ends. Looked up from germline, CDR1 is MNHNS and CDR2 is SASEGT. In nucleotides, the CDR3 is TGTGCCAGCAGAGACTATAGCAATCAGCCCCAGCATTTT. This encodes CASRDYSNQPQHF.

V is TRBV5-6 and J is TRBJ1-6, with D hard to call. V dropped 0 bases and J dropped 5 bases, with 12 bases sitting between them. CDR1 is SGHDT, CDR2 YYEEEE, per germline. The CDR3 sequence is 16 residues long. The CDR3 region is CASSLVPGNHNSPLHF. In DNA form, the CDR3 reads TGTGCCAGCAGCTTGGTCCCGGGAAATCATAATTCACCCCTCCACTTT.

CDR3 sequence: CASSLGLGGYEQYF. CDR3 nucleotide sequence: TGTGCCAGCAGCTTGGGGTTGGGGGGCTACGAGCAGTACTTC. This chain uses TRBV5-6 with TRBJ2-7; tentatively, D is TRBD2 (6 bases). Germline V gene data show CDR1 as SGHDT and CDR2 as YYEEEE. The CDR3 has 14 residues. Trimming shortened V by 0 bases and J by 3 bases, and 10 bases separated the two germline ends.

The chain joins TRBV6-5 to TRBJ1-1; 9 bases are a match to TRBD1. V lost 6 bases, J lost 1 base, and 6 bases stayed unmatched. This CDR3 is built from 15 residues. From germline, CDR1 is MNHEY and CDR2 SVGAGI. CDR3 nucleotides: TGTGCCAGCAGCCTACAGGGGGCTCCGAACACTGAAGCTTTCTTT. As protein: CASSLQGAPNTEAFF.

The chain recombines TRBV6-6 with TRBJ2-2, with no clear D. V lost 4 bases and J lost 6, with 18 bases in between. Germline values: CDR1 MNHNY, CDR2 SVGAGI (reference sequence). CDR3 length: 16 residues. The CDR3 is CASSSIRLRSAGELFF. CDR3 DNA sequence: TGTGCCAGCAGTTCGATCCGTTTACGATCAGCCGGGGAGCTGTTTTTT.